Following are 23 T cell receptor beta chains from one sample sequenced in a study of early stage breast cancer tumors. Clones were sequenced by immunoSEQ multiplex PCR, and TCRdb holds only the in-frame ones, with some missing. The repertoire holds about 30,000 clones, 72% seen once, with approximately 35% in the top ten. The sample was blood. The source of these receptors is a person in their fifties with breast cancer.

The chain carries TRBV5-1 and TRBJ2-5; TRBD2 aligns across 12 bases. CDR3 size: 16 residues. Per germline, CDR1 SGHRS and CDR2 YFSETQ. V shed 4 bases and J 2 bases; nucleotides not matched to a gene: 6. The CDR3 region is CASSGGTSGPQETQYF. Written as DNA, the CDR3 is TGCGCCAGCAGCGGCGGGACTAGCGGGCCTCAAGAGACCCAGTACTTC.

The genes are TRBV7-3 and TRBJ2-1; D uncertain. This CDR3 spans 12 amino acids. Germline lookup yields CDR1 SGHTA and CDR2 FQGTGA. The V end was cut by 5 bases, the J end by 7 bases, with 9 bases between. The CDR3 loop reads CASSPSTNEQFF. CDR3 sequence (DNA): TGTGCCAGCAGCCCTAGTACGAATGAGCAGTTCTTC. Supplemented by reference TRBV7-3 and TRBJ2-1, the full variable domain reads GAGVSQTPSNKVTEKGKYVELRCDPISGHTALYWYRQSLGQGPEFLIYFQGTGAADDSGLPNDRFFAVRPEGSVSTLKIQRTERGDSAVYLCASSPSTNEQFFGPGTRLTVL.

This clone turned up a few times. V and J are TRBV7-9 and TRBJ1-5; D remains ambiguous. V lost 0 bases and J lost 1, with 7 bases in between. Germline V CDR1 and CDR2: SEHNR, FQNEAQ (reference sequence). The CDR3 is 15 residues long. For the CDR3, the DNA is TGTGCCAGCAGCTTAGCCGGAGGGAGCAATCAGCCCCAGCATTTT. Protein sequence: CASSLAGGSNQPQHF.

The CDR3, as DNA: TGCAGCGTTGAAGGGGGTACACCGAGCACAGATACGCAGTATTTT. Protein sequence: CSVEGGTPSTDTQYF. The chain couples TRBV29-1 to TRBJ2-3, with D hard to call. V gave up 1 base and J gave up 0 bases, with 11 bases separating them. Germline-derived CDR1 and CDR2 are SQVTM and ANQGSEA. The CDR3 totals 15 residues.

This clone was recorded many times. The chain uses TRBV5-1 and TRBJ1-1, with a weak D call TRBD1 (6 bases). V lost 4 bases to trimming and J lost 1 base, with 11 bases between them. Germline V gene sequence: CDR1 SGHRS, CDR2 YFSETQ. The CDR3 extends over 14 amino acids. The CDR3: CASSPWTENTEAFF. In nucleotides, the CDR3 is TGCGCCAGCAGCCCGTGGACAGAGAACACTGAAGCTTTCTTT.

This sequence joins TRBV19 and TRBJ2-6; D not certain. V was trimmed by 2 bases and J by 1 base, leaving 0 bases between them. The CDR3 consists of 13 residues. Germline-derived CDR1 and CDR2 are LNHDA and SQIVND (reference sequence). The CDR3 spells CASSISGANVLTF. As DNA, the CDR3 is TGTGCCAGTAGTATATCTGGGGCCAACGTCCTGACTTTC. Drawing the rest from reference TRBV19 and TRBJ2-6, the complete variable domain is DGGITQSPKYLFRKEGQNVTLSCEQNLNHDAMYWYRQDPGQGLRLIYYSQIVNDFQKGDIAEGYSVSREKKESFPLTVTSAQKNPTAFYLCASSISGANVLTFGAGSRLTVL.

The V gene is TRBV7-9, the J gene TRBJ2-7, with unresolved D. The ends were cut back, 1 base at V and 3 bases at J, with 7 bases in the middle. Germline values: CDR1 SEHNR, CDR2 FQNEAQ (reference sequence). This CDR3 is built from 13 residues. CDR3 residues: CASSLGVFYEQYF. The DNA for the CDR3 is TGTGCCAGCAGCTTAGGCGTTTTCTACGAGCAGTACTTC.

This clone was detected only once. The CDR3 DNA reads as TGTGCCAGCAGCTTGAGCCAGAAGAAAGAGACCCAGTACTTC. This gives the protein CASSLSQKKETQYF. This chain links TRBV5-4 with TRBJ2-5; D not resolved. CDR3 length: 14 residues. Germline V CDR1 and CDR2: SGHNT, YYREEE (reference sequence). V lost 1 base and J 3 bases, leaving 10 bases between the germline ends. Supplemented by reference TRBV5-4 and TRBJ2-5, the full variable domain reads ETGVTQSPTHLIKTRGQQVTLRCSSQSGHNTVSWYQQALGQGPQFIFQYYREEENGRGNFPPRFSGLQFPNYSSELNVNALELDDSALYLCASSLSQKKETQYFGPGTRLLVL.

The V call is TRBV29-1, the J call TRBJ2-3; maybe TRBD2 (5 bases). V was trimmed by 7 bases and J by 1 base, leaving 15 bases between them. Germline CDR1 reads SQVTM; CDR2 reads ANQGSEA. This CDR3 is built from 14 residues. The CDR3 coding sequence is TGCAGCGGGACCTCGGCGGGTGGCACAGATACGCAGTATTTT. Its protein is CSGTSAGGTDTQYF.

The rearrangement uses TRBV7-2 and TRBJ2-7; D remains unclear. Looked up from germline, CDR1 is SGHTA and CDR2 is FQGNSA. CDR3 size: 17 residues. Trimming pared 1 base from V and 3 bases from J, leaving 19 bases between. CDR3 sequence reads: CASSLGPLGQKVYEQYF. The CDR3 nucleotides read TGTGCCAGCAGCTTAGGGCCGCTAGGGCAAAAAGTCTACGAGCAGTACTTC.

CDR3 sequence (DNA): TGCGCCAGCAGCCAAGCTCACAGGGTAGGGCCCCAGCATTTT. Amino acid sequence: CASSQAHRVGPQHF. J is TRBJ1-5 and V is TRBV4-1; perhaps TRBD1 as D (6 bases). Trimming took 1 base from V and 9 from J, leaving 13 bases between them. Germline CDR1 and CDR2: MGHRA and YSYEKL. This CDR3 contains 14 residues.

This sequence joins TRBV7-9 and TRBJ2-1, with D possibly TRBD2 on 6 matching bases. CDR1 SEHNR and CDR2 FQNEAQ come from the germline V gene (reference sequence). The CDR3 spans 15 residues. Trimming removed 5 bases from V and 5 bases from J, with 16 bases in between. This CDR3 is CASSHRLGRNNEQFF. The CDR3 bases are TGTGCCAGCAGCCATAGACTAGGGAGGAACAATGAGCAGTTCTTC.

The rearrangement joins TRBV7-6 to TRBJ2-3; D perhaps matches TRBD2 (6 bases). The germline V gene encodes CDR1 SGHVS and CDR2 FNYEAQ. The CDR3 has 16 residues. Trimming pared 1 base from V and 3 bases from J, leaving 14 bases between. The CDR3 region has the DNA TGTGCCAGCAGCTTAGTTGGGGGAGGAATAACAGATACGCAGTATTTT. It encodes CASSLVGGGITDTQYF.

The V gene is TRBV12-1, the J gene TRBJ2-3; the D segment call TRBD2 is taken from the table without a DNA check. TRBV12-1 is designated a pseudogene. The CDR3 has 17 residues. The CDR3 region is CASSSSFVERDTDTQYF. The CDR3 DNA follows: TGTGCCAGCAGCTCCTCCTTTGTCGAGCGGGACACAGATACGCAGTATTTT.

As regards this clone: Compared with germline, one end of the junction differs, possibly owing to a read error. The genes are TRBV7-7 and TRBJ1-4; D uncertain. CDR3 length: 15 amino acids. CDR1 is SSHAT and CDR2 is FNYEAQ in the germline V gene (reference sequence). CDR3 nucleotide sequence: TGTGCTAGCAGCTTGAACGGGAATGCGGGTGAAAAACTGTTTTTT. Translation gives CASSLNGNAGEKLFF. Based on the CDR3 plus reference TRBV7-7 and TRBJ1-4, the full variable domain is GAGVSQSPRYKVTKRGQDVTLRCDPISSHATLYWYQQALGQGPEFLTYFNYEAQPDKSGLPSDRFSAERPEGSISTLTIQRTEQRDSAMYRCASSLNGNAGEKLFFGSGTQLSVL.

The sample holds a few counts of this clone. The gene calls are TRBV5-1 and TRBJ2-7; possible D gene TRBD2, 6 bases. From germline, CDR1 is SGHRS and CDR2 YFSETQ. V lost 4 bases, J lost 3 bases, and 14 bases lay in between. The CDR3 has 14 residues. CDR3 region: CASSPASTSYEQYF. The DNA of the CDR3 is TGCGCCAGCAGCCCTGCATCGACTAGCTACGAGCAGTACTTC.

The chain uses TRBV9 and TRBJ2-1, with 7 bases matching TRBD2. Germline V gene data show CDR1 as SGDLS and CDR2 as YYNGEE. CDR3 length: 16 residues. The trim removed 4 bases at V and 8 bases at J, leaving 15 bases unmatched. The CDR3 bases are TGTGCCAGCAGCCCACGTCGAGCGGGAAGGGAACATGAGCAGTTCTTC. This sequence encodes CASSPRRAGREHEQFF.

A few counts support this clone. The CDR3 loop is CASKLNLNTEAFF. In DNA form, the CDR3 reads TGCGCCAGCAAATTGAACCTGAACACTGAAGCTTTCTTT. The V call is TRBV5-1, the J call TRBJ1-1, with no clear D. Germline V gives CDR1 SGHRS, CDR2 YFSETQ. Deletions cut 6 bases from V and 0 bases from J, with 9 bases between. CDR3 size: 13 residues.

The chain carries TRBV19 and TRBJ2-3; D perhaps matches TRBD2 (6 bases). There are 15 residues in the CDR3. Germline CDR1 is LNHDA and CDR2 is SQIVND (reference sequence). The V end lost 5 bases, the J end lost 0 bases, and 12 bases lay between the germline ends. The CDR3 is CASSRLAESTDTQYF. CDR3 nucleotide sequence: TGTGCCAGTAGTCGATTAGCGGAAAGCACAGATACGCAGTATTTT. The complete variable domain, with remaining parts taken from reference TRBV19 and TRBJ2-3, reads DGGITQSPKYLFRKEGQNVTLSCEQNLNHDAMYWYRQDPGQGLRLIYYSQIVNDFQKGDIAEGYSVSREKKESFPLTVTSAQKNPTAFYLCASSRLAESTDTQYFGPGTRLTVL.

This clone appeared a few times. J is TRBJ2-2 and V is TRBV10-1; D gene ambiguous. Germline V lookup: CDR1 WNHNN, CDR2 SYGVQD (reference sequence). Trimming removed 6 bases at V and 5 bases at J, with 7 bases between. The CDR3 sequence is 12 residues long. CDR3 protein: CASSLGTGELFF. The CDR3 DNA follows: TGCGCCAGCAGCCTAGGTACCGGGGAGCTGTTTTTT.

J is TRBJ2-7 and V is TRBV7-9; no clear D gene. V was clipped by 2 bases and J by 2 bases, with 16 bases between them. Germline CDR1 SEHNR, CDR2 FQNEAQ (reference sequence). This CDR3 has 16 residues. DNA of the CDR3: TGTGCCAGCAGCTTATGGTCGGGCCTAAGAACCTACGAGCAGTACTTC. Protein: CASSLWSGLRTYEQYF. The full variable domain, in which reference TRBV7-9 and TRBJ2-7 provide the parts outside the CDR3, is DTGVSQNPRHKITKRGQNVTFRCDPISEHNRLYWYRQTLGQGPEFLTYFQNEAQLEKSRLLSDRFSAERPKGSFSTLEIQRTEQGDSAMYLCASSLWSGLRTYEQYFGPGTRLTVT.

The chain combines TRBV6-6 with TRBJ1-5; D gene ambiguous. Between the trimmed V and J ends, which lost 0 bases and 0 bases, there was a span of 9 bases. The germline V gene has CDR1 MNHNY and CDR2 SVGAGI (reference sequence). The CDR3 is 16 residues long. Written as DNA, the CDR3 is TGTGCCAGCAGTTACTCGATGGCAAATAGCAATCAGCCCCAGCATTTT. Protein sequence: CASSYSMANSNQPQHF.

This chain uses TRBV29-1 with TRBJ1-1; D call uncertain. V was shortened by 2 bases and J by 1 base, with 8 bases between the two germline ends. The CDR3 sequence is 13 residues long. Per germline, CDR1 SQVTM and CDR2 ANQGSEA. CDR3 sequence reads: CSVEKGQNTEAFF. The CDR3 bases are TGCAGCGTTGAAAAAGGCCAGAACACTGAAGCTTTCTTT.